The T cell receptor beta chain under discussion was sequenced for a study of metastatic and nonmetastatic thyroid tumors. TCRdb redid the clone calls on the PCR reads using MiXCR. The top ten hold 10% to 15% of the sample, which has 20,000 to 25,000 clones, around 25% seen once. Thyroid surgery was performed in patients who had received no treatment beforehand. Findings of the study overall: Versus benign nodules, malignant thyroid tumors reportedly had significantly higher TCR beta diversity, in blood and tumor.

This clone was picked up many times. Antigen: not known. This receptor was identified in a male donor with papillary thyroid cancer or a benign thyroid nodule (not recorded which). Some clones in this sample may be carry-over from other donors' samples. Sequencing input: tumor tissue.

CDR3: CASSQGQNTEAFF. CDR3 DNA: TGTGCCAGCAGCCAGGGACAGAACACTGAAGCTTTCTTT. The V gene is TRBV11-2, the J gene TRBJ1-1, with D possibly TRBD1 on 6 matching bases. Trimming left V 5 bases short and J 1 base short, with 8 bases between. CDR1 is SGHAT, CDR2 FQNNGV, per germline. There are 13 residues in the CDR3.